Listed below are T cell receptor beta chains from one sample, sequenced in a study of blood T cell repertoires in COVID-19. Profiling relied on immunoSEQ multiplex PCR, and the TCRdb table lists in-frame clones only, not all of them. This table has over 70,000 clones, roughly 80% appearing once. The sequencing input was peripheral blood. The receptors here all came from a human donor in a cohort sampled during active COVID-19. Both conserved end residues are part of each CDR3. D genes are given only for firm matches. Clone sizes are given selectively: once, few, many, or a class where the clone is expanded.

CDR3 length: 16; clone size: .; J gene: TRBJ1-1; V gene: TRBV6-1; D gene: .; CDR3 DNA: TGTGCCAGCAGTGAAGAAGTATGGGGGGGAAGCACTGAAGCTTTCTTT; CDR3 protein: CASSEEVWGGSTEAFF
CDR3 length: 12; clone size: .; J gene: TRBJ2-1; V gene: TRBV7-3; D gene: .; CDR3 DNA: TGTGCCAGCAGCTATCGGTACAATGAGCAGTTCTTC; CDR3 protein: CASSYRYNEQFF
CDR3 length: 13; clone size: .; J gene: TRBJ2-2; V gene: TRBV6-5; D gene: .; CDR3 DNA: TGTGCCAGCAGCGCAACTAACACCGGGGAGCTGTTTTTT; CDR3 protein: CASSATNTGELFF
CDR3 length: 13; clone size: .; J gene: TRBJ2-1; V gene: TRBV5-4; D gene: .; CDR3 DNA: TGTGCCAGCAGCTTGAGGCGGGGCAATGAGCAGTTCTTC; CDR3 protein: CASSLRRGNEQFF
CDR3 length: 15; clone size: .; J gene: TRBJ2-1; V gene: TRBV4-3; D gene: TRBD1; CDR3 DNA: TGCGCCAGCAGCCAGGACAGGGGACCCTACAATGAGCAGTTCTTC; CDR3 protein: CASSQDRGPYNEQFF
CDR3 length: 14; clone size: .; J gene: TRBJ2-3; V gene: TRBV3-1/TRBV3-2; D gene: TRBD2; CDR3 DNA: TGTGCCAGCAGCCCACCGGTAGCGGGAGATACGCAGTATTTT; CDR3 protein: CASSPPVAGDTQYF
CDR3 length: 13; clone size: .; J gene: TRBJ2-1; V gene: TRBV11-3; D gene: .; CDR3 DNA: TGTGCCAGCAGCCTAGGGGGGGGCCCTGAGCAGTTCTTC; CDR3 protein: CASSLGGGPEQFF
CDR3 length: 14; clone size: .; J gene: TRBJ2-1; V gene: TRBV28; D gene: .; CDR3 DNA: TGTGCCAGCATAGACCCGTGGGAGGACGATGAGCAGTTCTTC; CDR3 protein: CASIDPWEDDEQFF
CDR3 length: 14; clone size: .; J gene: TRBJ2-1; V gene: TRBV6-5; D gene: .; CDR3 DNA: TGTGCCAGCGGGCGGGACTTATCGGGAAATGAGCAGTTCTTC; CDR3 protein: CASGRDLSGNEQFF
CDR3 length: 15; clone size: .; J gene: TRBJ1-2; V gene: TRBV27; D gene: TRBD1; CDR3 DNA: TGTGCCAGCAGTTTATCTACAGGGGGGACCTATGGCTACACCTTC; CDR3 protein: CASSLSTGGTYGYTF
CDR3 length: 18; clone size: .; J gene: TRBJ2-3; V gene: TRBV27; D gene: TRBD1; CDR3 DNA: TGTGCCAGCAGCCGCCGGACAGGGGCAACCGGGGGCACAGATACGCAGTATTTT; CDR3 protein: CASSRRTGATGGTDTQYF
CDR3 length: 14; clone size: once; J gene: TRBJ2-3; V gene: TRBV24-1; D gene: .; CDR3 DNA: TGTGCCACCAGTGATTTCTCGAGCACAGATACGCAGTATTTT; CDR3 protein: CATSDFSSTDTQYF
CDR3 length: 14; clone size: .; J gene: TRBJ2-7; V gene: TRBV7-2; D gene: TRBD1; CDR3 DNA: TGTGCCAGCAGCAAGTTACAGGGGGACCGCGAGCAGTACTTC; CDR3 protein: CASSKLQGDREQYF
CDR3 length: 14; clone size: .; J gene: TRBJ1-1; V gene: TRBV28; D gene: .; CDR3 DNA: TGTGCCAGTCGGAAAGGGAGAATGAACACTGAAGCTTTCTTT; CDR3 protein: CASRKGRMNTEAFF
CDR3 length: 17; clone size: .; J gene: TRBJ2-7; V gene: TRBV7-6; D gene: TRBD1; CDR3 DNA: TGTGCCAGCAGCTTTATTCCCCTGGGACAGGGGGCTTACGAGCAGTACTTC; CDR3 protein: CASSFIPLGQGAYEQYF
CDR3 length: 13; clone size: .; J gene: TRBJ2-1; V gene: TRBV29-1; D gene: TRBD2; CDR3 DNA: TGCAGCGTTGGGGCTAGCGGGAATCGTGAGCAGTTCTTC; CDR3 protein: CSVGASGNREQFF
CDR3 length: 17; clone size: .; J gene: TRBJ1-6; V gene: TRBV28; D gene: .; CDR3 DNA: TGTGCCAGCAGTTTAATGTCAGATCTCTCCTATAATTCACCCCTCCACTTT; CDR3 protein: CASSLMSDLSYNSPLHF
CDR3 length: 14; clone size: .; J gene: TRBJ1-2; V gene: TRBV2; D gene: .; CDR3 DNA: TGTGCCAGCAGGGCAGGGTCCGCTAACTATGGCTACACCTTC; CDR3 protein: CASRAGSANYGYTF
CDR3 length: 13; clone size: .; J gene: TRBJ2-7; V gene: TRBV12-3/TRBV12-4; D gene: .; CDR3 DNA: TGTGCCAGCAGTTTCGGGGGAGCCTACGAGCAGTACTTC; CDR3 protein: CASSFGGAYEQYF
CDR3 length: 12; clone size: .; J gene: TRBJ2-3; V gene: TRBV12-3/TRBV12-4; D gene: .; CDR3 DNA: TGTGCCAGCTCATCTAACGTAAATACGCAGTATTTT; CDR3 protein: CASSSNVNTQYF
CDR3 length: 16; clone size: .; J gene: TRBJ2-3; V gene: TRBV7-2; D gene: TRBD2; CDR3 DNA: TGTGCCAGCAGCCCCCCCAAGCGGGAGTCATCAGATACGCAGTATTTT; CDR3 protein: CASSPPKRESSDTQYF
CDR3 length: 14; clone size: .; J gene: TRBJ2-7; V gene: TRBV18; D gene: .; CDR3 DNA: TGTGCCAGCTCACCTCGCGGGAACGTCTACGAGCAGTACTTC; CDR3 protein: CASSPRGNVYEQYF
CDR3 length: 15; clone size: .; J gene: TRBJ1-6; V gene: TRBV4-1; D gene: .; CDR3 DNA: TGCGCCAGCAGCCAAGGGCCAGGGTGGGGTTCACCCCTCCACTTT; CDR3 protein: CASSQGPGWGSPLHF
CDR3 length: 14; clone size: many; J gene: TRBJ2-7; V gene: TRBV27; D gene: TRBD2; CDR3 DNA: TGTGCCAGCAGTTTACGATCCGGGGGGGACGAGCAGTACTTC; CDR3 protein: CASSLRSGGDEQYF
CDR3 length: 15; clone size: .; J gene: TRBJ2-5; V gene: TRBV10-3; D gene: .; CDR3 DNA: TGTGCCATCAGTGAAAGGGGTAGCGGTAAAGAGACCCAGTACTTC; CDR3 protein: CAISERGSGKETQYF
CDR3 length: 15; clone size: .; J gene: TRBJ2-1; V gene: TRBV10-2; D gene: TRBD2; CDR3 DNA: TGCGCCAGCTCGTCTAGCGGGGGAGATTACAATGAGCAGTTCTTC; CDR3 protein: CASSSSGGDYNEQFF
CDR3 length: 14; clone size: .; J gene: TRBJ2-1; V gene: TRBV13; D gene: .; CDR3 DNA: TGTGCCAGCAGCTTTAGGAGCCACTCTAATGAGCAGTTCTTC; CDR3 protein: CASSFRSHSNEQFF
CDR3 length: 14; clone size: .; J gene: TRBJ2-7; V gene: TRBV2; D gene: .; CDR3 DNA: TGTGCCAGCATCCTGAGCGGCACCTCCTACGAGCAGTACTTC; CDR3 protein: CASILSGTSYEQYF
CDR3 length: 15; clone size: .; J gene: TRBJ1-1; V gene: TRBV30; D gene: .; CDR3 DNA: TGTGCCTGGACCCTACTCCCCGAAGCGAACACTGAAGCTTTCTTT; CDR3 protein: CAWTLLPEANTEAFF
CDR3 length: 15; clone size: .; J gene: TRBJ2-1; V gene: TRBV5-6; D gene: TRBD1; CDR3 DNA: TGTGCCAGCAGCTTGGCCCCGGACAGGGCCACCAGCCCGTTCTTC; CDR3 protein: CASSLAPDRATSPFF
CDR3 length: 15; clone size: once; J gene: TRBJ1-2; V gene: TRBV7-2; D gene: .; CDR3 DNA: TGTGCCAGCAGCATCGGACAGCCCCAAATCTTTGGCTACACCTTC; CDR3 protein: CASSIGQPQIFGYTF
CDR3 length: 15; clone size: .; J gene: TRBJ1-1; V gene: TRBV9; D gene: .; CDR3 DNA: TGTGCCAGCAGCGGGGGAGCGGGGGGGAACACTGAAGCTTTCTTT; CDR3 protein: CASSGGAGGNTEAFF
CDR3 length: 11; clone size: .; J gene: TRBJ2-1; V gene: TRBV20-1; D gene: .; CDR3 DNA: TGCAGTTCCATGCGGGTTTTTGAGCAGTTCTTC; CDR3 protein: CSSMRVFEQFF
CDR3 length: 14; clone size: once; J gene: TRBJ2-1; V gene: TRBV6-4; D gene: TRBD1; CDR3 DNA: TGTGCCAGCTGGGACAGGGAAGATGGGAATGAGCAGTTCTTC; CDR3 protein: CASWDREDGNEQFF
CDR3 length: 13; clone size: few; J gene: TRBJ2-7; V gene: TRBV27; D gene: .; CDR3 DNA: TGTGCCAGCAGTAGTGACAGCTCCTACGAGCAGTACTTC; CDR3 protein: CASSSDSSYEQYF
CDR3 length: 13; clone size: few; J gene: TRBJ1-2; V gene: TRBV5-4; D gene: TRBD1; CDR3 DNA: TGTGCCAGCAGCCTGGACAGGGTACGGGGCTACACCTTC; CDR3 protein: CASSLDRVRGYTF
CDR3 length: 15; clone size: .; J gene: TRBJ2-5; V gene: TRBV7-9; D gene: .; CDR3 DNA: TGTGCCAGCAGCTCAAGGAACAGGGTCGAGGAGACCCAGTACTTC; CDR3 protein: CASSSRNRVEETQYF
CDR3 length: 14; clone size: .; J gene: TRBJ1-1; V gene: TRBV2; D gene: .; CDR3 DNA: TGTGCCAGCAGCGTAGCCGGCCTCGGGACTGAAGCTTTCTTT; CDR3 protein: CASSVAGLGTEAFF
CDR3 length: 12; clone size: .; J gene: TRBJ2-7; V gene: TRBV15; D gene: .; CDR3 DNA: TGTGCCACTGCCCGCGGGCCCTACGAGCAGTACTTC; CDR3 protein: CATARGPYEQYF
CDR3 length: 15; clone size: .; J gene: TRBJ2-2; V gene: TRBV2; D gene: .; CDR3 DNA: TGTGCCAGCAGAGGGGGATCTGCGAACACCGGGGAGCTGTTTTTT; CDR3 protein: CASRGGSANTGELFF
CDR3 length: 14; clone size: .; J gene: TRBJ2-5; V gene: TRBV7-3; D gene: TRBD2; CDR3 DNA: TGTGCCAGCAGCTTAACAGCGGGAGAAGAGACCCAGTACTTC; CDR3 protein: CASSLTAGEETQYF
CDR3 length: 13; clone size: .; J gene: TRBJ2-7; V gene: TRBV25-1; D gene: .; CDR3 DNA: TGTGCCAGCAGCCCTACCGGGAACCACGAGCAGTACTTC; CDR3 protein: CASSPTGNHEQYF
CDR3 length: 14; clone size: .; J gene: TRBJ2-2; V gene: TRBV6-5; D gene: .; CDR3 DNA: TGTGCCAGCAGTTACATCGAGAGCACCGGGGAGCTGTTTTTT; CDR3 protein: CASSYIESTGELFF
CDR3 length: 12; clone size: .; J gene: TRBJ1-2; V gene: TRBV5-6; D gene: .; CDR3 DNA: TGTGCCAGCAGCTTGAGCTCGTATGGCTACACCTTC; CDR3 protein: CASSLSSYGYTF
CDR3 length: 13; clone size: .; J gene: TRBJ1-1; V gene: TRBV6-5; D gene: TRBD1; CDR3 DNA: TGTGCCGTCTCCGAGACAGGGGGCACTGAAGCTTTCTTT; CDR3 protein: CAVSETGGTEAFF
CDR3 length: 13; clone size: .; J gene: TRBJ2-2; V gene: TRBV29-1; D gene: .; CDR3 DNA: TGCAGCGTTGGGTTCAGGAACACCGGGGAGCTGTTTTTT; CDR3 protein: CSVGFRNTGELFF
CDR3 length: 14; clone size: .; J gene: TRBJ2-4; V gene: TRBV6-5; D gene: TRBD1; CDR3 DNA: TGTGCCAGCAGCCCCGGGACAGGGAAATTCATTCAGTACTTC; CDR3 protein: CASSPGTGKFIQYF